These 16 T cell receptor beta chains originate from one sample sequenced in a study of T cell repertoires in cytomegalovirus infection. Their cognate antigens are unknown. Each CDR3 protein is one row after TCRdb ran MiXCR on the reads. This sample has roughly 860,000 distinct CDR3 sequences, with over 25% found just once. The sample in question was cultured CD8+ T cells from PBMCs, obtained from culture after CMV antigen stimulation. These receptors all come from a human donor in good health (CMV status not recorded). Some clones in this sample may be carry-over from other donors' samples.

This clonotype was seen many times. J is TRBJ2-7 and V is TRBV6-1; D unresolved. There are 13 residues in the CDR3. The germline V gene encodes CDR1 MNHNS and CDR2 SASEGT. With 1 base removed from V and 1 base from J, the gap between germline ends came to 5 bases. CDR3 loop: CASSEGPSYEQYF. The CDR3 region has the DNA TGTGCCAGCAGTGAAGGACCTTCCTACGAGCAGTACTTC.

This sequence joins TRBV6-8 and TRBJ2-2, with no clear D. The CDR3 is made up of 17 amino acids. The germline gives CDR1 MNHGY, CDR2 SAAAGT. V lost 0 bases to trimming and J lost 1 base, with 12 bases between them. The CDR3 spells CASSYSWLVENTGELFF. The CDR3 nucleotides are TGTGCCAGCAGTTACTCATGGCTAGTCGAGAACACCGGGGAGCTGTTTTTT.

This clonotype was recorded once. V is TRBV14 and J is TRBJ1-1; 7 bases align to TRBD1. This CDR3 region has 15 residues. V dropped 4 bases and J dropped 6; count of bases not matched to a gene: 11. Looked up from germline, CDR1 is SGHDN and CDR2 is FVKESK. CDR3 region: CASSRYRGPASEAFF. The CDR3 DNA is TGTGCCAGCAGCCGGTACAGGGGTCCCGCCTCTGAAGCTTTCTTT.

This clonotype was recorded at least ten times. The V gene is TRBV6-6, the J gene TRBJ2-5; D possibly corresponds to TRBD1 (6 bases). Germline V CDR1 and CDR2: MNHNY, SVGAGI (reference sequence). The length of the CDR3 is 17 residues. Trimming cost V 2 bases and J 1 base, with 17 bases left between them. DNA of the CDR3: TGTGCCAGCAGTTACGTGGGGGCTATCCCTCGCCAAGAGACCCAGTACTTC. The encoded protein is CASSYVGAIPRQETQYF.

This clonotype was observed a handful of times. This rearrangement joins TRBV7-9 to TRBJ2-1; a weak D match, TRBD1 (8 bases). Germline loops: CDR1 SEHNR, CDR2 FQNEAQ (reference sequence). V was clipped by 6 bases and J by 8 bases, with 20 bases between them. The CDR3 totals 15 residues. CDR3 DNA sequence: TGTGCCAGCAGTTTTTCAGGGGGCCGGGGGGATGAGCAGTTCTTC. This sequence encodes CASSFSGGRGDEQFF.

This clonotype occurred a few times. This chain uses TRBV7-8 with TRBJ1-6; D unclear. This CDR3 is built from 18 residues. Germline V CDR1 and CDR2: SGHVS, FQNEAQ. With 4 bases removed from V and 4 bases from J, the gap between germline ends came to 20 bases. The CDR3 coding sequence is TGTGCCAGCAGCTGGGATACCCGGACCGGTTCATATAATTCACCCCTCCACTTT. It specifies CASSWDTRTGSYNSPLHF. The variable domain in full, with the rest retrieved from reference TRBV7-8 and TRBJ1-6, is GAGVSQSPRYKVAKRGQDVALRCDPISGHVSLFWYQQALGQGPEFLTYFQNEAQLDKSGLPSDRFFAERPEGSVSTLKIQRTQQEDSAVYLCASSWDTRTGSYNSPLHFGNGTRLTVT.

This clonotype was counted only a few times. The rearrangement links TRBV28 to TRBJ2-2; D is unclear. The germline CDR1 and CDR2 sequences are MDHEN and SYDVKM. This CDR3 is 13 amino acids long. The ends were cut back, 2 bases at V and 9 bases at J, with 10 bases in the middle. CDR3: CASSLTYSRELFF. Here the CDR3 DNA reads TGTGCCAGCAGTTTAACCTACAGCAGGGAGCTGTTTTTT.

The chain employs TRBV7-9 and TRBJ1-1; 8 positions agree with TRBD1. The trim removed 5 bases at V and 3 bases at J, leaving 8 bases unmatched. The CDR3 runs to 15 residues. From germline, CDR1 is SEHNR and CDR2 FQNEAQ (reference sequence). The chain's CDR3 is CASSHDGQGHTEAFF. The CDR3 nucleotides are TGTGCCAGCAGCCATGACGGACAGGGCCACACTGAAGCTTTCTTT.

This clonotype occurred many times. The chain uses TRBV7-9 and TRBJ1-3; TRBD1 matches 7 bases. CDR1 is SEHNR, CDR2 FQNEAQ, per germline (reference sequence). V dropped 5 bases and J dropped 0; count of bases not matched to a gene: 7. The CDR3 runs 16 residues. The CDR3 spells CASSKGTDFSGNTIYF. The CDR3 region has the DNA TGTGCCAGCAGCAAAGGGACAGACTTCTCTGGAAACACCATATATTTT. Filled out from reference TRBV7-9 and TRBJ1-3, the complete variable domain reads DTGVSQNPRHKITKRGQNVTFRCDPISEHNRLYWYRQTLGQGPEFLTYFQNEAQLEKSRLLSDRFSAERPKGSFSTLEIQRTEQGDSAMYLCASSKGTDFSGNTIYFGEGSWLTVV.

This clonotype was counted at least ten times. The J gene is TRBJ2-2, the V gene TRBV7-9; no clear D gene. V was trimmed by 4 bases and J by 1 base, leaving 4 bases between them. CDR1 is SEHNR, CDR2 FQNEAQ, per germline (reference sequence). The CDR3 sequence is 13 residues long. Here the CDR3 DNA reads TGTGCCAGCAGCTCCGAGAACACCGGGGAGCTGTTTTTT. Translating it yields CASSSENTGELFF.

This chain connects TRBV6-5 to TRBJ2-5, with 7 bases that match TRBD1. The V gene end was trimmed by 8 bases and the J gene end by 0 bases; junction bases not matched to a gene: 3. Germline loops: CDR1 MNHEY, CDR2 SVGAGI. The CDR3 runs 13 residues. The CDR3 coding sequence is TGTGCCAGCCGGGACAGTAACCAAGAGACCCAGTACTTC. This translates into CASRDSNQETQYF.

CDR3: CASSFTKNTEAFF. The CDR3 nucleotides read TGTGCCAGCAGTTTTACGAAAAACACTGAAGCTTTCTTT. This chain connects TRBV27 to TRBJ1-1; D is undetermined. The ends were cut back, 3 bases at V and 2 bases at J, with 7 bases in the middle. CDR1 and CDR2 (germline): MNHEY, SMNVEV (reference sequence). CDR3 size: 13 residues.

This clonotype was picked up one time. The V and J genes are TRBV4-1 and TRBJ1-5; D ambiguous. Germline V gene sequence: CDR1 MGHRA, CDR2 YSYEKL. Trimming took off 2 bases at V and 0 bases at J, with 11 bases between the two ends. The CDR3 has 16 residues. In nucleotides, the CDR3 is TGCGCCAGCAGCCAATATATAGTTAATAGCAATCAGCCCCAGCATTTT. The encoded protein is CASSQYIVNSNQPQHF.

Many counts were recorded for this clonotype. V and J are TRBV7-2 and TRBJ2-2, with a tentative D call TRBD2 (7 bases). V was pared by 5 bases and J by 6 bases, with 10 bases between. CDR3 length: 13 amino acids. From germline, CDR1 is SGHTA and CDR2 FQGNSA. The CDR3 coding sequence is TGTGCCAGCAGCCAAGGGGGGGCCGGGGAGCTGTTTTTT. Protein product: CASSQGGAGELFF.

This clonotype was observed a handful of times. This chain uses TRBV19 with TRBJ1-6; TRBD1 matches 7 bases. Germline CDR1 is LNHDA and CDR2 is SQIVND (reference sequence). With V trimmed by 5 bases and J by 8 bases, 9 bases remained unmatched. CDR3 length equals 15 residues. The CDR3 sequence: CASSPRRQGDSPLHF. Written as DNA, the CDR3 is TGTGCCAGTAGTCCCCGAAGACAGGGTGATTCACCCCTCCACTTT.

This clonotype was counted only a few times. The rearrangement joins TRBV9 to TRBJ2-1, with 9 nucleotides matching TRBD2. The CDR3 contains 20 residues. Per germline, CDR1 SGDLS and CDR2 YYNGEE. The trim removed 4 bases at V and 0 bases at J, leaving 17 bases unmatched. CDR3 bases: TGTGCCAGCAGCACCACAACCGGGACTAGCTACCTGAGCTCCTACAATGAGCAGTTCTTC. This codes for CASSTTTGTSYLSSYNEQFF.